The following is a T cell receptor (beta chain) sequence with its context. The data derive from a study of TIL therapy for anti-PD-1-resistant metastatic lung cancer. Time point indicated: pre-treatment sample, taken before nivolumab and TIL therapy. Pleural nodules or supraclavicular lymph nodes made up most of the excised metastases sampled. Looked up from germline, CDR1 is LNHDA and CDR2 is SQIVND (reference sequence). Trimming removed 2 bases at V and 6 bases at J, with 10 bases between. CDR3 length: 13 residues. The libraries were made with immunoSEQ v3. Sequencing depth was 1.5 million to 2 million read pairs for survey level, 5-6 million for deep. The data were produced by immunoSEQ multiplex PCR, yet TCRdb's version contains in-frame clones alone and is incomplete. This sample has roughly 92,000 clones, with roughly 65% found just once.

The TCR comes from a person aged 25-85 years with non-small cell lung cancer. The chain joins TRBV19 to TRBJ1-1; maybe TRBD1 (5 bases). Sequenced material: tumor tissue, taken at baseline. The CDR3 here is CASSINRGAEAFF. The CDR3 region has the DNA TGTGCCAGTAGTATAAACCGGGGGGCTGAAGCTTTCTTT.